A single sample is the source of the 2 T cell receptor beta chains below, sequenced in a study of OX40 agonist ivuxolimab in advanced cancers. Generated by immunoSEQ multiplex PCR, the TCRdb table keeps only in-frame clones and is missing some. The sample lists over 60,000 clones, approximately 80% occurring once. The specimen comprised CD4+ or CD8+ T cells sorted from blood, sampled in a trial of the OX40 agonist ivuxolimab. The receptors stem from an adult with an advanced solid tumor such as melanoma, head and neck, liver or kidney cancer.

This chain uses TRBV25-1 with TRBJ1-2; 7 bases are shared with TRBD1. The CDR3 loop spans 13 amino acids. The junction had 8 bases not matched to a gene; V was cut back by 3 bases and J by 10 bases. Germline V gene sequence: CDR1 MGHDK, CDR2 SYGVNS. CDR3 loop: CASSERRQGSYTF. The CDR3 region has the DNA TGTGCCAGCAGTGAGAGACGACAGGGCTCCTACACCTTC.

The chain has TRBV6-5 and TRBJ1-2; weak D call: TRBD1 (5 bases). The CDR3 contains 13 residues. Germline assignment: CDR1 MNHEY and CDR2 SVGAGI. V lost 6 bases and J 1 base, leaving 9 bases between the germline ends. The CDR3 DNA reads as TGTGCCAGCAGCTATGACAGTAACTATGGCTACACCTTC. Translated, it gives CASSYDSNYGYTF.